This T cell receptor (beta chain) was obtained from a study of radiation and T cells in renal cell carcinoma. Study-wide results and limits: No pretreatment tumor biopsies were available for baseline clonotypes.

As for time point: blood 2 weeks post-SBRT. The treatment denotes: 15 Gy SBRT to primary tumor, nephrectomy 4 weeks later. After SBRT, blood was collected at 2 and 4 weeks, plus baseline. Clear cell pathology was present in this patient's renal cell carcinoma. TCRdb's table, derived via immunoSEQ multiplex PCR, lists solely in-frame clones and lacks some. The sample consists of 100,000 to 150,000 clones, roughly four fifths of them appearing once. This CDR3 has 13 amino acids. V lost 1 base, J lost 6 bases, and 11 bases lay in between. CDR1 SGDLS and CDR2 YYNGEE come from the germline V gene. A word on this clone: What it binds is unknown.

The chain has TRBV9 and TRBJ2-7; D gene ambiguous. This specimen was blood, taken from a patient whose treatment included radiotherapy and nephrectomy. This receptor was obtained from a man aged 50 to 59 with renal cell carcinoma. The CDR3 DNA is TGTGCCAGCAGCGTACAGGATGAATCCGAGCAGTACTTC. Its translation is CASSVQDESEQYF.